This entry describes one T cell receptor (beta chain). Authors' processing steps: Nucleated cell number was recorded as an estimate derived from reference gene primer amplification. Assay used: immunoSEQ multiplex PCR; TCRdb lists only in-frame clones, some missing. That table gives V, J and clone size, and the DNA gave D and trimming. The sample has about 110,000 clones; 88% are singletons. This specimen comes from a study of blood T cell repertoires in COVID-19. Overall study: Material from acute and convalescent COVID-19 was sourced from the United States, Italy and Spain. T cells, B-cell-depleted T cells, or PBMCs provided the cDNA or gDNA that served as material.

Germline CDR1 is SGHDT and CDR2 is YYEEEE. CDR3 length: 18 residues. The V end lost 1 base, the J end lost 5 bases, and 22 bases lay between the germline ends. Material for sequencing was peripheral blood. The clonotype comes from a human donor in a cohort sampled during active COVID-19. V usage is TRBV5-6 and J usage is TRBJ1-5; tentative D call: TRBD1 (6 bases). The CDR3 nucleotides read TGTGCCAGCAGCTTGTGGGGAACGATAACGACAGGTCATCAGCCCCAGCATTTT. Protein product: CASSLWGTITTGHQPQHF.